The clone carrying this T cell receptor (beta chain) was detected only a few times. Its antigen remains unidentified. This sample is drawn from a study of graft-versus-host responses after intestinal transplantation. Findings and limits, study-wide: Peak levels of circulating GvH clones tracked with early post-transplant HvG declines. The recipient marrow held GvH clones, and some of them showed up first in ileum or blood.

Sequenced by immunoSEQ multiplex PCR; TCRdb stores in-frame clones only, minus some. The profile shows 50,000 to 55,000 clones, more than 70% of them singletons. The CDR3 consists of 16 residues. Germline V gives CDR1 LNHDA, CDR2 SQIVND (reference sequence). After removal of 4 bases from V and 5 bases from J, the junction contained 11 bases not matched to a gene. Material: unstimulated CD4+ T cells sorted from spleen or lymph node cells, obtained before transplant. This chain connects TRBV19 to TRBJ2-1; 7 bases line up with TRBD2. The receptor was isolated from a human donor who was the organ donor for an intestinal transplant. CDR3 protein: CASSTLAGARNNEQFF. The CDR3 DNA is TGTGCCAGTAGTACTCTGGCGGGAGCAAGAAACAATGAGCAGTTCTTC.